Below, 24 T cell receptor beta chains from the same sample are listed, as sequenced in a study of control samples from healthy donors and cancer patients. The protocol was immunoSEQ multiplex PCR, while the TCRdb copy is restricted to in-frame clones and leaves out a portion. This sample has about 92,000 clones; roughly 86% occur once, and the top ten carry around 10%. Sequencing used blood. The receptor source for this set is a woman in her sixties in good health.

The J gene is TRBJ1-2, the V gene TRBV19; D gene unclear. Germline V gives CDR1 LNHDA, CDR2 SQIVND (reference sequence). The germline V and J ends were trimmed by 5 bases and 6 bases, with 10 bases remaining between them. CDR3 length: 12 amino acids. CDR3 amino acids: CASSSRPDGYTF. CDR3 nucleotides: TGTGCCAGTAGTTCCCGCCCGGATGGCTACACCTTC.

The rearrangement uses TRBV16 and TRBJ2-3; TRBD2 matches at 7 bases. The length of the CDR3 is 15 residues. The germline gives CDR1 KGHSY, CDR2 FQNENV. V lost 5 bases to trimming and J lost 2 bases; unmatched junction nucleotides: 7. The chain's CDR3 is CASSRQRGLTDTQYF. The CDR3 DNA reads TGTGCCAGCAGCAGACAGCGGGGTCTCACAGATACGCAGTATTTT.

The chain is built from TRBV5-3 and TRBJ1-1; D unresolved. TRBV5-3 is flagged as an ORF with uncertain function. V gave up 2 bases and J gave up 0 bases, with 17 bases separating them. The CDR3 length is 17 residues. The CDR3 DNA is TGTGCCAGAAGCTTAGCTTCAATTTGTCGCCTGAACACTGAAGCTTTCTTT. Translation gives CARSLASICRLNTEAFF.

The chain carries TRBV5-1 and TRBJ2-1, with D tentatively TRBD1 or TRBD2 (5 bases each). The germline V and J ends were trimmed by 4 bases and 2 bases, with 19 bases remaining between them. CDR3 length: 17 residues. The germline gives CDR1 SGHRS, CDR2 YFSETQ. The CDR3 DNA reads as TGCGCCAGCAGCCGAACGCCCTCCGGGGCAGCCTACAATGAGCAGTTCTTC. Translation: CASSRTPSGAAYNEQFF.

In this sample, this clone turned up once. This rearrangement joins TRBV6-5 to TRBJ2-7, with D possibly TRBD1 on 6 matching bases. The CDR3 loop spans 14 amino acids. V was trimmed by 2 bases and J by 5 bases, leaving 13 bases between them. Germline-derived CDR1 and CDR2 are MNHEY and SVGAGI. This CDR3 is CASSYTTGSHEQYF. The CDR3 nucleotides are TGTGCCAGCAGTTACACCACAGGGTCCCACGAGCAGTACTTC.

This clone was counted a few times. This chain uses TRBV11-1 with TRBJ2-2; 9 nucleotides align to TRBD2. The CDR3 is 16 residues long. Germline V lookup: CDR1 SGHAT, CDR2 FQDESV (reference sequence). V was pared by 0 bases and J by 5 bases, with 4 bases of the junction left unmatched. The CDR3 DNA reads as TGTGCCAGCAGCTTAGCTACGGCGGGGGGGACCGGGGAGCTGTTTTTT. Its protein product is CASSLATAGGTGELFF.

The chain has TRBV7-8 and TRBJ2-6, with D unclear. The V gene lost 5 bases and the J gene lost 16 bases, with 18 bases spanning the gap. CDR1 and CDR2 from the germline V gene are SGHVS and FQNEAQ. This CDR3 spans 13 amino acids. Written as DNA, the CDR3 is TGTGCCAGCAGCCAGGTCCCCGTCGAACTACTGACTTTC. This translates into CASSQVPVELLTF.

The chain combines TRBV6-1 with TRBJ2-3; 7 bases fit TRBD2. There are 15 residues in the CDR3. The V gene end was trimmed by 3 bases and the J gene end by 8 bases; junction bases not matched to a gene: 11. The germline V gene encodes CDR1 MNHNS and CDR2 SASEGT. Here the CDR3 DNA reads TGTGCCAGCAGTGAGTGGGGTTTACCGGGAGGTACGCAGTATTTT. Its translation: CASSEWGLPGGTQYF.

The V gene is TRBV6-4, the J gene TRBJ1-5, with a possible D match to TRBD1 (6 bases). From germline, CDR1 is MRHNA and CDR2 SNTAGT. This CDR3 has 18 amino acids. Trimming stripped 3 bases from V and 0 bases from J, with 18 bases between. This CDR3 is CASSELEQGHLSNQPQHF. CDR3 nucleotides: TGTGCCAGCAGTGAGTTAGAACAGGGACATCTTAGCAATCAGCCCCAGCATTTT.

The chain joins TRBV4-1 to TRBJ2-1; D not certain. CDR3 size: 13 residues. V was cut by 1 base and J by 7 bases, with 8 bases left in between. Per germline, CDR1 MGHRA and CDR2 YSYEKL. The CDR3 DNA reads as TGCGCCAGCAGCCAAGTTATACCGAATGAGCAGTTCTTC. Translating gives CASSQVIPNEQFF.

The gene calls are TRBV11-2 and TRBJ2-3, with a tentative D call TRBD2 (5 bases). Germline V gene sequence: CDR1 SGHAT, CDR2 FQNNGV. The V gene lost 2 bases and the J gene lost 6 bases, with 12 bases spanning the gap. The CDR3 consists of 14 residues. The CDR3 loop reads CASSLQGERDTQYF. The CDR3 nucleotides are TGTGCCAGCAGCTTACAAGGCGAGCGGGATACGCAGTATTTT.

The chain carries TRBV5-6 and TRBJ2-3, with D unresolved. Trimming cost V 6 bases and J 0 bases, with 8 bases left between them. Per germline, CDR1 SGHDT and CDR2 YYEEEE. The CDR3 sequence is 13 residues long. This chain's CDR3 is CASNFRSTDTQYF. CDR3 DNA sequence: TGTGCCAGCAACTTTAGGAGCACAGATACGCAGTATTTT.

V and J are TRBV6-5 and TRBJ2-5; D gene unclear. The germline V and J ends were trimmed by 4 bases and 5 bases, with 5 bases remaining between them. The V gene's germline CDR1 is MNHEY and CDR2 SVGAGI. This CDR3 comprises 11 residues. CDR3 DNA: TGTGCCAGCAGTTCCATGGAGACCCAGTACTTC. It specifies CASSSMETQYF.

The chain combines TRBV5-1 with TRBJ1-1; D is uncertain. The V end lost 4 bases, the J end lost 1 base, and 8 bases lay between the germline ends. From germline, CDR1 is SGHRS and CDR2 YFSETQ. The CDR3 covers 13 residues. The CDR3 sequence is CASSAAENTEAFF. In nucleotides, the CDR3 is TGCGCCAGCAGCGCCGCAGAGAACACTGAAGCTTTCTTT. Together with reference TRBV5-1 and TRBJ1-1, the CDR3 gives the full variable domain: KAGVTQTPRYLIKTRGQQVTLSCSPISGHRSVSWYQQTPGQGLQFLFEYFSETQRNKGNFPGRFSGRQFSNSRSEMNVSTLELGDSALYLCASSAAENTEAFFGQGTRLTVV.

The chain employs TRBV7-2 and TRBJ1-3, with 8 bases matching TRBD1. V shed 5 bases and J 3 bases; nucleotides not matched to a gene: 6. The CDR3 contains 15 residues. The germline gives CDR1 SGHTA, CDR2 FQGNSA. For the CDR3, the DNA is TGTGCCAGCAGCGCGACAGGGGCGGGTGGAAACACCATATATTTT. Translating gives CASSATGAGGNTIYF.

This clone appeared a single time. The chain joins TRBV19 to TRBJ2-3; D might be TRBD2 (5 bases). V lost 0 bases and J lost 4, with 11 bases in between. The germline gives CDR1 LNHDA, CDR2 SQIVND (reference sequence). The length of the CDR3 is 15 residues. CDR3 sequence reads: CASSIDPDGADTQYF. In DNA, the CDR3 is TGTGCCAGTAGTATAGACCCGGACGGGGCAGATACGCAGTATTTT.

The chain couples TRBV11-2 to TRBJ2-5; maybe TRBD2 (5 bases). V shed 1 base and J shed 3 bases, with 12 bases lying between them. The CDR3 runs to 15 residues. Germline loops: CDR1 SGHAT, CDR2 FQNNGV. DNA of the CDR3: TGTGCCAGCAGCTTAGGGACTCTTAACAAAGAGACCCAGTACTTC. Translating it yields CASSLGTLNKETQYF.

V and J are TRBV7-9 and TRBJ1-6; D is ambiguous. The CDR3 sequence is 15 residues long. Germline loops: CDR1 SEHNR, CDR2 FQNEAQ (reference sequence). V shed 5 bases and J shed 16 bases, with 24 bases lying between them. CDR3 sequence reads: CASSPRTALSYRLHF. DNA of the CDR3: TGTGCCAGCAGCCCACGGACGGCCCTCAGTTACAGACTCCACTTT.

This clone was counted a few times. The J gene is TRBJ2-7, the V gene TRBV11-2; either TRBD1 or TRBD2 may supply D (5 bases each). V lost 2 bases and J lost 2, with 13 bases in between. This CDR3 is built from 15 residues. Germline-derived CDR1 and CDR2 are SGHAT and FQNNGV. CDR3 in DNA: TGTGCCAGCAGCTTATCCGGGACCGGGCCCTACGAGCAGTACTTC. It translates to CASSLSGTGPYEQYF.

This chain's CDR3 is CASSRGQSDTEAFF. CDR3 DNA: TGTGCCAGCTCCAGGGGGCAGTCGGACACTGAAGCTTTCTTT. The chain combines TRBV6-5 with TRBJ1-1; 8 bases fit TRBD1. Trimming cost V 8 bases and J 3 bases; bases outside gene matches: 8. Germline V gene lookup returns CDR1 MNHEY and CDR2 SVGAGI. The CDR3 loop spans 14 amino acids.

For the CDR3, the DNA is TGTGCCAGCCCACCGCCACCCGGGAACCTAGAGACCCAGTACTTC. This sequence encodes CASPPPPGNLETQYF. V usage is TRBV27 and J usage is TRBJ2-5, with D possibly being TRBD2 (5 bases). Germline assignment: CDR1 MNHEY and CDR2 SMNVEV (reference sequence). This CDR3 has 15 residues. V dropped 8 bases and J dropped 4 bases, with 20 bases sitting between them.

This clone has a handful of counts. The chain carries TRBV10-3 and TRBJ1-4, with TRBD1 matching 8 bases. There are 15 residues in the CDR3. Unmatched junction bases numbered 8, after V lost 10 bases and J lost 1 base. From germline, CDR1 is ENHRY and CDR2 SYGVKD. The DNA of the CDR3 is TGTGCCAGCGGCCAGGGGGCGCGAACTAATGAAAAACTGTTTTTT. Translated: CASGQGARTNEKLFF.

The gene calls are TRBV27 and TRBJ2-3; D gene unclear. Germline loops: CDR1 MNHEY, CDR2 SMNVEV (reference sequence). V dropped 1 base and J dropped 1 base, with 12 bases sitting between them. This CDR3 has 16 amino acids. As DNA, the CDR3 is TGTGCCAGCAGTTTATTCGGGCCTGGGGGCACAGATACGCAGTATTTT. As protein: CASSLFGPGGTDTQYF.

This clone has more than one count but fewer than ten. V is TRBV7-9 and J is TRBJ2-2, with TRBD1 as a possible D gene (6 bases). The CDR3 spans 15 residues. Trimming took off 5 bases at V and 7 bases at J, with 17 bases between the two ends. Germline loops: CDR1 SEHNR, CDR2 FQNEAQ (reference sequence). The CDR3 protein is CASSTAGTKGGELFF. CDR3 in DNA: TGTGCCAGCAGCACTGCAGGGACAAAAGGCGGGGAGCTGTTTTTT.